The source of this TCR beta chain is a study of PD-L1 blockade in urothelial cancer. Study-wide context: Male sex and bladder-origin urothelial cancer characterized about 85% of the roughly 30 patients.

Sequencing was performed with immunoSEQ multiplex PCR; in TCRdb, only in-frame clones are kept and a portion is missing. Here the sample spans over 45,000 clones, 85% to 90% being singletons. Germline lookup yields CDR1 KGHSH and CDR2 LQKENI. The CDR3 has 13 residues. V was cut by 4 bases and J by 6 bases, with 10 bases left in between. Patients had urothelial carcinoma that was locally advanced or metastatic. Source: PBMCs, taken around atezolizumab (anti-PD-L1) treatment. The receptor was isolated from a man aged 50-59 years with urothelial cancer. The chain couples TRBV18 to TRBJ1-5, with D possibly TRBD1 on 5 matching bases. The CDR3 DNA is TGTGCCAGCTCACAGGGGATGATTCAGCCCCAGCATTTT. It yields the protein CASSQGMIQPQHF.